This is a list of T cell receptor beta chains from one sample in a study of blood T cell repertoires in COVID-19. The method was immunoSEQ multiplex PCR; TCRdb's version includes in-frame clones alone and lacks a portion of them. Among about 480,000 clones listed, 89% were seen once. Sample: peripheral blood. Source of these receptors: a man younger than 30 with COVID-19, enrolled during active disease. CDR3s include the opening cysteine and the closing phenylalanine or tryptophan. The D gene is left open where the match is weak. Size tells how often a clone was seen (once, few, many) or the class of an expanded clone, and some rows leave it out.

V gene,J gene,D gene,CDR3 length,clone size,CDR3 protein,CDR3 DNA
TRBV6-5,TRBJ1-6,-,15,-,CASSSTGTTHSPLHF,TGTGCCAGCAGTTCCACCGGGACAACACATTCACCCCTCCACTTT
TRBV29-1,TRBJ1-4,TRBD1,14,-,CSVYQGQPPEKLFF,TGCAGCGTCTACCAGGGACAGCCCCCAGAAAAACTGTTTTTT
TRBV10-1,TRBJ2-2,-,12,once,CASSVRGGELFF,TGCGCCAGCAGCGTCCGAGGCGGGGAGCTGTTTTTT
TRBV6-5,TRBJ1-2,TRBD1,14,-,CASTLTTGPYGYTF,TGTGCCAGCACCCTCACGACAGGGCCTTATGGCTACACCTTC
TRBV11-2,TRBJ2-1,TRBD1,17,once,CASSRPRDRGPYNEQFF,TGTGCCAGCAGCCGACCCCGGGACAGGGGGCCATACAATGAGCAGTTCTTC
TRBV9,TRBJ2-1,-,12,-,CASSATSAEQFF,TGTGCCAGCAGCGCCACCAGTGCTGAGCAGTTCTTC
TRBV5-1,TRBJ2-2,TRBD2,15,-,CASSLGLAGAGELFF,TGCGCCAGCAGCCTAGGACTAGCGGGGGCCGGGGAGCTGTTTTTT
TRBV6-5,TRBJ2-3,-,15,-,CASSYNSFSTDTQYF,TGTGCCAGCAGTTACAATAGTTTCAGCACAGATACGCAGTATTTT
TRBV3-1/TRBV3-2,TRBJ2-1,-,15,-,CASRPTGPGANEQFF,TGTGCCAGCAGACCGACAGGGCCGGGGGCCAATGAGCAGTTCTTC
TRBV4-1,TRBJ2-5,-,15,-,CASSQEIGRMETQYF,TGCGCCAGCAGCCAAGAAATCGGGAGAATGGAGACCCAGTACTTC
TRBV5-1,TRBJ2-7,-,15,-,CASSFTRRTVYEQYF,TGCGCCAGCAGCTTTACTCGACGGACAGTCTACGAGCAGTACTTC
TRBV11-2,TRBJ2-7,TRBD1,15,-,CASSLVGTVSYEQYF,TGTGCCAGCAGCTTAGTTGGGACAGTTTCCTACGAGCAGTACTTC
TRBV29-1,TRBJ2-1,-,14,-,CSYHREGSYNEQFF,TGCAGCTACCACAGGGAGGGCTCCTACAATGAGCAGTTCTTC
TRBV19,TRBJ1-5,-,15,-,CASTERDTSNQPQHF,TGTGCCAGTACCGAAAGGGACACTAGCAATCAGCCCCAGCATTTT
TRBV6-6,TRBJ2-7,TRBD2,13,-,CASTPGGIYEQYF,TGTGCCAGCACCCCGGGGGGGATTTACGAGCAGTACTTC
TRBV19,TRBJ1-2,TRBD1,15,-,CASSPRQGANYGYTF,TGTGCCAGTAGTCCCCGACAGGGGGCTAACTATGGCTACACCTTC
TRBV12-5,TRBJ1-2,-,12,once,CASGLVGGGYTF,TGTGCTAGTGGTTTGGTTGGGGGCGGCTACACCTTC
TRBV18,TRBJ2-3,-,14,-,CASSLGVVPNTQYF,TGTGCCAGCTCACTCGGGGTAGTCCCAAATACGCAGTATTTT
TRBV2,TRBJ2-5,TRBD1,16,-,CASSEAGGFNEETQYF,TGTGCCAGCAGTGAAGCAGGGGGCTTCAACGAAGAGACCCAGTACTTC
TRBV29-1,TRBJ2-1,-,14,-,CSVAGVLGLNEQFF,TGCAGCGTCGCAGGGGTTCTAGGTTTGAATGAGCAGTTCTTC
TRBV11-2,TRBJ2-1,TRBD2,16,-,CASSLGFSGRGNEQFF,TGTGCCAGCAGCTTAGGGTTTAGCGGGAGAGGAAATGAGCAGTTCTTC
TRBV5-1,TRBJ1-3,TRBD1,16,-,CASSPGQGASGNTIYF,TGCGCCAGCAGCCCGGGACAGGGGGCATCTGGAAACACCATATATTTT
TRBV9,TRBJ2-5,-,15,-,CASSATPGGRETQYF,TGTGCCAGCAGCGCCACCCCCGGGGGGCGGGAGACCCAGTACTTC
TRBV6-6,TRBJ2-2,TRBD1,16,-,CASSYVDRLSTGELFF,TGTGCCAGCAGTTACGTGGACAGGCTATCGACCGGGGAGCTGTTTTTT
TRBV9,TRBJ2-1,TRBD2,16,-,CASSGTSGFSYNEQFF,TGTGCCAGCAGCGGGACTAGCGGTTTCTCCTACAATGAGCAGTTCTTC
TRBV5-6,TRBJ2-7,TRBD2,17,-,CASSRLLAGGSRNEQYF,TGTGCCAGCAGCCGGTTGCTAGCGGGAGGCTCGAGGAACGAGCAGTACTTC
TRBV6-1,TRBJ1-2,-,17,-,CASSEGMAPGSNYGYTF,TGTGCCAGCAGTGAAGGGATGGCTCCAGGGTCCAACTATGGCTACACCTTC
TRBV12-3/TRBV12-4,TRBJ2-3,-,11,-,CASSHTDTQYF,TGTGCCAGCAGTCATACAGATACGCAGTATTTT
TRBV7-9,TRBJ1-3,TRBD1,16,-,CASSLAGTAFRNTIYF,TGTGCCAGCAGCTTAGCCGGGACAGCTTTTAGAAACACCATATATTTT
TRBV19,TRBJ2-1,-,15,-,CASSISAEGWDEQFF,TGTGCCAGTAGTATTTCGGCGGAGGGGTGGGATGAGCAGTTCTTC
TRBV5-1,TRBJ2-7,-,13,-,CASKSDRSYEQYF,TGCGCCAGCAAATCCGACAGGTCCTACGAGCAGTACTTC
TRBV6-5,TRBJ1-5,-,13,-,CASRPTGRQPQHF,TGTGCCAGCAGACCCACAGGGAGACAGCCCCAGCATTTT
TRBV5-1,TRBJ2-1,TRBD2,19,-,CASSSQGRGGPLGYNEQFF,TGCGCCAGCAGCTCCCAGGGGCGGGGGGGTCCTCTCGGCTACAATGAGCAGTTCTTC
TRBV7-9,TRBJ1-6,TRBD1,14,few,CASTGTAYNSPLHF,TGTGCCAGTACCGGGACAGCATATAATTCACCCCTCCACTTT
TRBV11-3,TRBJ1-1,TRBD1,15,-,CASSFPQGAHTEAFF,TGTGCCAGCAGCTTTCCACAGGGGGCGCACACTGAAGCTTTCTTT
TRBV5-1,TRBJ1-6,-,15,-,CASARDRAYNSPLHF,TGCGCCAGCGCTCGAGACAGAGCATATAATTCACCCCTCCACTTT
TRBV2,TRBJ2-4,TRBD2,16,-,CASRWGFGGGKNIQYF,TGTGCCAGCAGGTGGGGCTTTGGCGGGGGGAAAAACATTCAGTACTTC
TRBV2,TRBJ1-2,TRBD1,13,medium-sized,CASSEDRTNGYTF,TGTGCCAGCAGTGAGGACAGGACAAATGGCTACACCTTC
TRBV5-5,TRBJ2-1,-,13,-,CASSFRGSNEQFF,TGTGCCAGCAGCTTTCGAGGGAGCAATGAGCAGTTCTTC
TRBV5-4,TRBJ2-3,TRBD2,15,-,CASSWWTSGADTQYF,TGTGCCAGCAGCTGGTGGACTAGCGGTGCCGATACGCAGTATTTT
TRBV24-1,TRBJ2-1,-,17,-,CATSDHTQGLGYNEQFF,TGTGCCACCAGTGACCACACACAGGGTTTGGGTTACAATGAGCAGTTCTTC
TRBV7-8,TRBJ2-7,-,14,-,CASSQHQGSYEQYF,TGTGCCAGCAGCCAACATCAGGGTTCCTACGAGCAGTACTTC
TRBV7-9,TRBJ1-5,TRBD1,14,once,CASSFTGGDQPQHF,TGTGCCAGCAGCTTCACAGGGGGTGACCAGCCCCAGCATTTT
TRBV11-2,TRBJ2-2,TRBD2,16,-,CASSLGGLAVNRELFF,TGTGCCAGCAGCTTGGGTGGACTAGCAGTGAACCGGGAGCTGTTTTTT
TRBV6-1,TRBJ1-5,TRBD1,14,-,CASSEGTGAQPQHF,TGTGCCAGCAGTGAAGGGACAGGGGCACAGCCCCAGCATTTT
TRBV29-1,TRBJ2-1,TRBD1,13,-,CSADRGSYNEQFF,TGCAGCGCAGACAGGGGGTCCTACAATGAGCAGTTCTTC
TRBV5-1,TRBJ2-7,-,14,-,CASSLDRAGYEQYF,TGCGCCAGCAGCTTGGATCGAGCAGGCTACGAGCAGTACTTC
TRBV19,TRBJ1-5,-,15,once,CASSMGAGFGQPQHF,TGTGCCAGTAGTATGGGGGCAGGGTTCGGTCAGCCCCAGCATTTT
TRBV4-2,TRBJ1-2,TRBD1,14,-,CASSQEDRVGGYTF,TGTGCCAGCAGCCAAGAGGACAGGGTTGGTGGCTACACCTTC
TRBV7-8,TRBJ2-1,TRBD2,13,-,CASSPRPSGEQFF,TGTGCCAGCAGCCCCCGCCCTAGCGGTGAGCAGTTCTTC
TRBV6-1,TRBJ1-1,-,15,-,CASSEAGGVGTEAFF,TGTGCCAGCAGTGAAGCGGGGGGTGTCGGCACTGAAGCTTTCTTT
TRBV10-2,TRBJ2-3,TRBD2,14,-,CASKGGLAADTQYF,TGCGCCAGCAAAGGAGGACTAGCGGCAGATACGCAGTATTTT
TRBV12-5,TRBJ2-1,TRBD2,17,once,CASGMGLRLAGAYEQFF,TGTGCTAGTGGGATGGGCTTAAGACTAGCGGGAGCCTATGAGCAGTTCTTC
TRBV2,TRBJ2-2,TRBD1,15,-,CASSSTGGTAGELFF,TGTGCCAGCAGCTCAACAGGGGGTACGGCCGGGGAGCTGTTTTTT
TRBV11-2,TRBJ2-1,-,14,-,CASSLGTIGGEQFF,TGTGCCAGCAGCTTAGGGACTATCGGAGGTGAGCAGTTCTTC
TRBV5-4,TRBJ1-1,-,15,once,CASSLEGVANTEAFF,TGTGCCAGCAGCTTGGAAGGAGTGGCGAACACTGAAGCTTTCTTT
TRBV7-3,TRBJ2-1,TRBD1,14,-,CASSLTFGQGAQFF,TGTGCCAGCAGCTTAACGTTTGGACAGGGGGCTCAGTTCTTC
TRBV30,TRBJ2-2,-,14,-,CAWSANGETGELFF,TGTGCCTGGAGTGCAAACGGAGAAACCGGGGAGCTGTTTTTT
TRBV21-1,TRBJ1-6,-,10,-,CASDSSPLHF,TGTGCCAGCGACAGTTCACCCCTCCACTTT